This T cell receptor (beta chain) came from a study of CD8+ T cells in alopecia areata. This clone turned up a few times. Antigen unknown. Distinct nucleotide sequences in the sample also encode this CDR3. CDR3 size: 12 residues. V gave up 0 bases and J gave up 4 bases, with 3 bases separating them. Per germline, CDR1 SEHNR and CDR2 FQNEAQ (reference sequence). Treatment here: oral pan-JAK inhibitor, 5-10 mg twice daily. Whole-study findings and limits: Against the mouse data, patients shared TCRs less clearly, possibly for HLA reasons. A great number of expanded lesional clones endured in scalp and blood during tofacitinib.

Following RNA extraction, reverse transcription yielded cDNA that acted as the sequencing template. Some clones are missing from TCRdb's copy, which holds only in-frame ones; the method was immunoSEQ multiplex PCR. This sample carries roughly 200,000 clones, roughly two fifths of them seen once, and the ten largest clones take almost 0.5%. The sample in question was CD4+ T cells sorted from blood, obtained at approximately week 30, from a patient treated with tofacitinib. The rearrangement joins TRBV7-9 to TRBJ1-2, with D hard to call. The sequence came from a human donor with alopecia areata. The chain's CDR3 is CASSLAGYGYTF. DNA of the CDR3: TGTGCCAGCAGCTTAGCCGGCTATGGCTACACCTTC.